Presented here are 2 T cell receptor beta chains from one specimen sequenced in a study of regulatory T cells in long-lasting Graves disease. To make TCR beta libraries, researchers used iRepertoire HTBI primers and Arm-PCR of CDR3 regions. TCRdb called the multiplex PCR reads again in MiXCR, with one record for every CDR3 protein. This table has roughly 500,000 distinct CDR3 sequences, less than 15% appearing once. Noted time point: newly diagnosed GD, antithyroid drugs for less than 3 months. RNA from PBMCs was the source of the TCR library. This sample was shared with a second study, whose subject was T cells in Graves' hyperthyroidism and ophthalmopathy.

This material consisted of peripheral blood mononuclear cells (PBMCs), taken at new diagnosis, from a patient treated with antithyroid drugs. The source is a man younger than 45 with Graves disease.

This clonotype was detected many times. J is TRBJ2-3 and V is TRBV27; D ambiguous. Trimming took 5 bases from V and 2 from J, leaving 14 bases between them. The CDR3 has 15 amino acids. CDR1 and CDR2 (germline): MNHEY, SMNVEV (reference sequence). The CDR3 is CASSIEDPYTDTQYF. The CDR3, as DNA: TGTGCCAGCAGTATAGAGGATCCTTACACAGATACGCAGTATTTT.

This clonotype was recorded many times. As DNA, the CDR3 is TGTGCCAGCAGCTACGGACAGGGTGAAGCTTTCTTT. Translated: CASSYGQGEAFF. The V and J genes are TRBV5-4 and TRBJ1-1, with 8 bases aligning to TRBD1. CDR3 size: 12 residues. From germline, CDR1 is SGHNT and CDR2 YYREEE (reference sequence). J gave up 7 bases and V 3 bases, and 2 bases lay outside the gene matches.